Below, one T cell receptor (beta chain) is given with its context. Different DNA sequences within this sample yield the same CDR3. The germline V and J ends were trimmed by 6 bases and 2 bases, with 10 bases remaining between them. Germline V gene lookup returns CDR1 KGHSH and CDR2 LQKENI. This CDR3 has 13 residues. This sample stems from a study of T cell responses to AZD1222 COVID-19 vaccine. In the study overall: Pooled samples include second doses given at about 4 or 12 weeks.

Repertoires were generated with immunoSEQ multiplex PCR, while TCRdb's copy carries only in-frame clones and drops some. The data show 100,000 to 150,000 clones, with roughly 90% seen just once and around 1.6% held by the top ten. This TCR was recovered from an adult in good health. The sequencing here drew on peripheral blood, taken on day 0 of AZD1222 vaccination. The chain has TRBV18 and TRBJ1-2; D is uncertain. The CDR3: CASSPDGNYGYTF. The CDR3 bases are TGTGCCAGCTCCCCCGACGGGAACTATGGCTACACCTTC.